Listed below are T cell receptor beta chains from one sample, sequenced in a study of blood T cell repertoires in COVID-19. Measured with immunoSEQ multiplex PCR; TCRdb has only the in-frame clones, and not every one. The table has around 260,000 clones, about 89% seen once. The source material was peripheral blood. The receptors shown here come from a woman in her 50s with acute or convalescent COVID-19. CDR3s include the opening cysteine and the closing phenylalanine or tryptophan. Each record gives: clone size, V gene, D gene, J gene, CDR3 DNA, CDR3 protein. D genes are given only for firm matches. Clone size appears in some rows only: once, few, many, or a class for an expanded clone.

>.|TRBV21-1|.|TRBJ2-3
TGTGCCAGCACCATGGACGGGTTCGGGGAGCAGTATTTT
CASTMDGFGEQYF
>once|TRBV28|TRBD2|TRBJ2-1
TGTGCCAGCAGTCGCGGACTAGCGGCGATCTACAATGAGCAGTTCTTC
CASSRGLAAIYNEQFF
>.|TRBV24-1|.|TRBJ2-2
TGTGCCACCAGTGACCCAGGATCCACCGGGGAGCTGTTTTTT
CATSDPGSTGELFF
>.|TRBV6-2/TRBV6-3|.|TRBJ2-7
TGTGCCAGCAGTTTCTCGACAAGTTCAAGCTCCTACGAGCAGTACTTC
CASSFSTSSSSYEQYF
>.|TRBV7-3|.|TRBJ1-6
TGTGCCATGCAGGAGGGACCGATCAATTCACCCCTCCACTTT
CAMQEGPINSPLHF
>.|TRBV7-9|TRBD1|TRBJ1-5
TGTGCCAGCAGCCCCCTCCAGGACAGGGGCCCCAATCAGCCCCAGCATTTT
CASSPLQDRGPNQPQHF
>.|TRBV6-5|.|TRBJ1-1
TGTGCCAGCAATCTAATCCAGGGGACTGAAGCTTTCTTT
CASNLIQGTEAFF
>.|TRBV5-5|.|TRBJ1-2
TGTGCCAGCAGCTTGAACAGCGGCTACACCTTC
CASSLNSGYTF
>.|TRBV2|TRBD2|TRBJ2-3
TGTGCCAGCAGTGCCTCAAAACTTAGCGGGAGGGACACAGATACGCAGTATTTT
CASSASKLSGRDTDTQYF
>.|TRBV30|TRBD1|TRBJ1-2
TGTGCCTGGATTCTCTCGGGGGGACAGGGAAAAACCTTC
CAWILSGGQGKTF
>once|TRBV6-5|.|TRBJ2-3
TGTGCCAGCAGTTTTTCGGAGGGGCATCGGGATACGCAGTATTTT
CASSFSEGHRDTQYF
>.|TRBV5-1|TRBD1|TRBJ2-7
TGCGCCAGCCGGGGACAGGGATCCCACGAGCAGTACTTC
CASRGQGSHEQYF
>.|TRBV24-1|TRBD2|TRBJ2-1
TGTGCCACCAGTGATCCTTCCGGGACTAGGGGACTCAATGAGCAGTTCTTC
CATSDPSGTRGLNEQFF
>few|TRBV15|.|TRBJ1-5
TGTGCCACCAGCAGAGTTAGAACTCAGCCCCAGCATTTT
CATSRVRTQPQHF
>.|TRBV5-1|TRBD1|TRBJ1-2
TGCGCCAGCAGAACGACTCCGGGACAGGGGCCGACTAACTATGGCTACACCTTC
CASRTTPGQGPTNYGYTF
>.|TRBV9|.|TRBJ2-1
TGTGCCAGCAGCGTACAAAACAATGAGCAGTTCTTC
CASSVQNNEQFF
>.|TRBV9|TRBD1|TRBJ1-4
TGTGCCAGCAGCGCCCGACAGGGCGGGGAAAAACTGTTTTTT
CASSARQGGEKLFF
>.|TRBV30|.|TRBJ2-1
TGTGCCTGGAGTGTAACCAAACTTCAGGTCTTTTCTATCTATGAGCAGTTCTTC
CAWSVTKLQVFSIYEQFF
>.|TRBV3-1/TRBV3-2|TRBD1|TRBJ2-7
TGTGCCAGCAGCCGCTCGACAGGACAGGAGTACGAGCAGTACTTC
CASSRSTGQEYEQYF
>.|TRBV6-1|TRBD1|TRBJ1-2
TGTGCCAGCAGTGACTTTTCTCAGGGGGCGCTTGGTTATGGCTACACCTTC
CASSDFSQGALGYGYTF
>.|TRBV12-3/TRBV12-4|.|TRBJ1-6
TGTGCCAGCACTACAGCTTATAATTCACCCCTCCACTTT
CASTTAYNSPLHF
>.|TRBV21-1|.|TRBJ2-7
TGTGCCAGTCTTCCTAGCGCGGAGCAGTACTTC
CASLPSAEQYF
>.|TRBV19|TRBD1|TRBJ2-7
TGTGCCAGTAGCACCGGGACAGCATCCTACGAGCAGTACTTC
CASSTGTASYEQYF
>.|TRBV7-9|TRBD1|TRBJ1-2
TGTGCCAGCACCCCCCAGAGGACAGGGGGATATGGCTACACCTTC
CASTPQRTGGYGYTF
>.|TRBV5-4|.|TRBJ2-1
TGTGCCAGCAGTCAGGCCACACGGGAGAGTGAGCAGTTCTTC
CASSQATRESEQFF
>once|TRBV24-1|TRBD1|TRBJ1-1
TGTGCCACCAGTGACTCGGACAGGCCGAACACTGAAGCTTTCTTT
CATSDSDRPNTEAFF
>.|TRBV6-6|.|TRBJ1-2
TGTGCCAGCAGGCAGGATGGCTACACCTTC
CASRQDGYTF
>.|TRBV11-2|.|TRBJ2-3
TGTGCCAGCAGCTCTTCCCGGACATTCACAGATACGCAGTATTTT
CASSSSRTFTDTQYF
>once|TRBV19|TRBD1|TRBJ1-5
TGTGCCAGTACCCTACAGGGGAATAGCAATCAGCCCCAGCATTTT
CASTLQGNSNQPQHF
>.|TRBV30|TRBD1|TRBJ1-5
TGTGCCTGGAGTCACAGGGGGGATCAGCCCCAGCATTTT
CAWSHRGDQPQHF
>.|TRBV4-1|.|TRBJ1-1
TGCGCCAGCAGCCGAGGACAGCTCCTGAACACTGAAGCTTTCTTT
CASSRGQLLNTEAFF
>.|TRBV3-1/TRBV3-2|TRBD1|TRBJ1-5
TGTGCCAGCAGCCAAGGGGGGACAGGGCGGAGGCGCAATCAGCCCCAGCATTTT
CASSQGGTGRRRNQPQHF
>.|TRBV5-1|TRBD1|TRBJ1-1
TGCGCCAGCAGCCTACAGGGGGGTTCGAACACTGAAGCTTTCTTT
CASSLQGGSNTEAFF
>.|TRBV29-1|.|TRBJ1-5
TGCAGCGTTGAAGCCGGCGGGAATCAGCCCCAGCATTTT
CSVEAGGNQPQHF
>.|TRBV7-2|TRBD2|TRBJ2-1
TGTGCCAGCAGCTTTAGTGCGGGAGGTTACAATGAGCAGTTCTTC
CASSFSAGGYNEQFF
>.|TRBV9|TRBD2|TRBJ2-3
TGTGCCAGCAGCGTACGTCTAGCGGGAGCCACAGATACGCAGTATTTT
CASSVRLAGATDTQYF
>.|TRBV7-8|TRBD1|TRBJ1-1
TGTGCCAGCAGCTCCCGGACAGGTGGCACTGAAGCTTTCTTT
CASSSRTGGTEAFF
>.|TRBV27|.|TRBJ1-5
TGTGCCAGCAGTTCCAGACAGGCTCACAATCAGCCCCAGCATTTT
CASSSRQAHNQPQHF
>.|TRBV3-1/TRBV3-2|TRBD2|TRBJ2-7
TGTGCCAGCAGCCAAGGTGGCGCGGGGGCCTACGAGCAGTACTTC
CASSQGGAGAYEQYF
>.|TRBV28|.|TRBJ2-3
TGTGCCACCAGGTTTTTCTTGCAGTATTTT
CATRFFLQYF
>.|TRBV7-6|.|TRBJ2-2
TGTGCCAGCAGCTTAGGGGCAGGGGCGCCGGGCACCGGGGAGCTGTTTTTT
CASSLGAGAPGTGELFF
>.|TRBV6-6|.|TRBJ1-2
TGTGCCAGCACCTACGGGGCCTTTTACGGCGTCAGCTCGAACTATGGCTACACCTTC
CASTYGAFYGVSSNYGYTF
>.|TRBV7-3|.|TRBJ2-6
TGTGCCAGCAGCTTAAGACAGGCGAGCTCTGGGGCCAACGTCCTGACTTTC
CASSLRQASSGANVLTF
>.|TRBV5-1|.|TRBJ1-3
TGCGCCAGCAGCTTACAGGGTGTTTTATATTTT
CASSLQGVLYF
>.|TRBV5-4|.|TRBJ1-2
TGTGCCAGCAGCTTGGGTTCAGGGAACTATGGCTACACCTTC
CASSLGSGNYGYTF
>.|TRBV7-9|.|TRBJ1-1
TGTGCCAGCAGCCTACAGTCTGAAGCTTTCTTT
CASSLQSEAFF
>few|TRBV13|TRBD1|TRBJ1-2
TGTGCCAGCAGCTTAGACAGGGGTGCTGGCTACACCTTC
CASSLDRGAGYTF
>once|TRBV5-8|.|TRBJ2-5
TGTGCCAGCAGCCTCGGACAGCTCCAAGAGACCCAGTACTTC
CASSLGQLQETQYF
>once|TRBV24-1|TRBD2|TRBJ2-4
TGTGCCACCAGTGACCCTGGGGGGGAGGCCAAAAACATTCAGTACTTC
CATSDPGGEAKNIQYF
>.|TRBV24-1|.|TRBJ2-5
TGTGCCACCAGCGTCGGGGGTGGTTACGAGACCCAGTACTTC
CATSVGGGYETQYF
>.|TRBV11-3|TRBD2|TRBJ2-1
TGTGCCAGCAGCTTTAGGGGAGGGTACAATGAGCAGTTCTTC
CASSFRGGYNEQFF
>.|TRBV5-1|TRBD2|TRBJ2-7
TGCGCCAGCAGCCCTACTAGCGGGGTCGTGACCGAGCAGTACTTC
CASSPTSGVVTEQYF
>.|TRBV28|TRBD2|TRBJ2-7
TGTGCCAGCAGTCGACTAGCGGGAGGGCCCTACGAGCAGTACTTC
CASSRLAGGPYEQYF
>.|TRBV15|TRBD1|TRBJ1-2
TGTGCCACCGCCTGGGGACAGGGGTTCTATGGCTACACCTTC
CATAWGQGFYGYTF
>once|TRBV9|TRBD1|TRBJ2-3
TGTGCCAGCAGCGTAGAGGGGGCGGATACGCAGTATTTT
CASSVEGADTQYF
>.|TRBV28|.|TRBJ2-6
TGTGCCAGCAGTTTAGACAGCTCTGGGGCCAACGTCCTGACTTTC
CASSLDSSGANVLTF
>.|TRBV7-2|.|TRBJ1-5
TGTGCCAGCAGCCCCTTCGGTCAGCCCCAGCATTTT
CASSPFGQPQHF
>.|TRBV6-6|.|TRBJ2-7
TGTGCCAGCAGGCCCCGGCCAGGGAACTACGAGCAGTACTTC
CASRPRPGNYEQYF
>.|TRBV6-5|TRBD2|TRBJ2-7
TGTGCCAGCAGTTCATTAAGGACTAGCGGAAGCTACGAGCAGTACTTC
CASSSLRTSGSYEQYF
>.|TRBV27|TRBD1|TRBJ1-2
TGTGCCAGCGGGACAGGGGTTGACTATGGCTACACCTTC
CASGTGVDYGYTF